The rows below give T cell receptor beta chains drawn from one sample of a study of blood T cell repertoires in COVID-19. Produced via immunoSEQ multiplex PCR; TCRdb's table is partial and in-frame only. The sample holds 210,000 or so clones, just over 90% seen once. Sequenced sample: peripheral blood. The source of these receptors is a man in his thirties or forties with acute or convalescent COVID-19. The CDR3 runs from the conserved cysteine through the conserved F or W. The D gene is left open where the match is weak. The size of a clone is reported for some rows only, either as once, few or many, or as a class for expanded clones.

j_gene: TRBJ2-5; abundance: .; d_gene: .; v_gene: TRBV3-1/TRBV3-2; CDR3aa: CASSPSLASIQETQYF; CDR3nt: TGTGCCAGCAGCCCCTCACTAGCTTCCATTCAAGAGACCCAGTACTTC
j_gene: TRBJ2-1; abundance: .; d_gene: .; v_gene: TRBV6-4; CDR3aa: CASSAQGQSSYNEQFF; CDR3nt: TGTGCCAGCAGTGCTCAGGGGCAGAGCTCCTACAATGAGCAGTTCTTC
j_gene: TRBJ2-5; abundance: .; d_gene: .; v_gene: TRBV19; CDR3aa: CASSIASTSFQETQYF; CDR3nt: TGTGCCAGTAGTATAGCCTCTACTTCGTTCCAAGAGACCCAGTACTTC
j_gene: TRBJ1-6; abundance: .; d_gene: TRBD1; v_gene: TRBV6-1; CDR3aa: CASSEALPGQGNSPLHF; CDR3nt: TGTGCCAGCAGTGAAGCCCTTCCGGGACAGGGGAATTCACCCCTCCACTTT
j_gene: TRBJ1-5; abundance: .; d_gene: TRBD1; v_gene: TRBV4-1; CDR3aa: CASSQLTGGLNQPQHF; CDR3nt: TGCGCCAGCAGCCAACTTACAGGGGGTCTCAATCAGCCCCAGCATTTT
j_gene: TRBJ1-1; abundance: .; d_gene: TRBD1; v_gene: TRBV20-1; CDR3aa: CSTGGRTEAFF; CDR3nt: TGCAGCACAGGGGGCCGGACTGAAGCTTTCTTT
j_gene: TRBJ2-3; abundance: .; d_gene: .; v_gene: TRBV7-9; CDR3aa: CASSLRERTDTQYF; CDR3nt: TGTGCCAGCAGCTTACGGGAAAGAACAGATACGCAGTATTTT
j_gene: TRBJ2-7; abundance: few; d_gene: .; v_gene: TRBV29-1; CDR3aa: CSVGPGVSYEQYF; CDR3nt: TGCAGCGTTGGTCCCGGGGTCTCCTACGAGCAGTACTTC
j_gene: TRBJ1-6; abundance: .; d_gene: .; v_gene: TRBV19; CDR3aa: CASSFGGESSPLHF; CDR3nt: TGTGCCAGTAGTTTCGGGGGAGAGTCTTCACCCCTCCACTTT
j_gene: TRBJ1-1; abundance: .; d_gene: TRBD1; v_gene: TRBV19; CDR3aa: CASSGRGATEAFF; CDR3nt: TGTGCCAGTAGTGGCAGGGGGGCCACTGAAGCTTTCTTT
j_gene: TRBJ2-3; abundance: .; d_gene: .; v_gene: TRBV19; CDR3aa: CASSPNIGARADTQYF; CDR3nt: TGTGCCAGTAGTCCAAATATAGGGGCCCGGGCAGATACGCAGTATTTT
j_gene: TRBJ1-4; abundance: .; d_gene: .; v_gene: TRBV28; CDR3aa: CASSFRQEKTRRKLFF; CDR3nt: TGTGCCAGCAGTTTCCGACAGGAGAAAACCCGTAGAAAACTGTTTTTT
j_gene: TRBJ1-6; abundance: once; d_gene: .; v_gene: TRBV28; CDR3aa: CASRETYNSPLHF; CDR3nt: TGTGCCAGCCGGGAGACCTATAATTCACCCCTCCACTTT
j_gene: TRBJ2-2; abundance: .; d_gene: TRBD2; v_gene: TRBV6-2/TRBV6-3; CDR3aa: CASSPPGLAAFGELFF; CDR3nt: TGTGCCAGCAGTCCCCCGGGACTAGCGGCCTTCGGGGAGCTGTTTTTT
j_gene: TRBJ2-5; abundance: .; d_gene: .; v_gene: TRBV20-1; CDR3aa: CSASGSGETQYF; CDR3nt: TGCAGTGCTAGTGGTTCGGGAGAGACCCAGTACTTC
j_gene: TRBJ1-4; abundance: once; d_gene: TRBD1; v_gene: TRBV28; CDR3aa: CASSSNRGRLDEKLFF; CDR3nt: TGTGCCAGCAGTTCCAACAGGGGAAGATTGGATGAAAAACTGTTTTTT
j_gene: TRBJ2-5; abundance: .; d_gene: .; v_gene: TRBV12-5; CDR3aa: CASGLGEETQYF; CDR3nt: TGTGCTAGTGGTTTGGGCGAAGAGACCCAGTACTTC
j_gene: TRBJ1-1; abundance: few; d_gene: .; v_gene: TRBV30; CDR3aa: CAWSKQLNTEAFF; CDR3nt: TGTGCCTGGAGTAAACAGCTGAACACTGAAGCTTTCTTT
j_gene: TRBJ2-7; abundance: .; d_gene: .; v_gene: TRBV9; CDR3aa: CASSVGPYISYEQYF; CDR3nt: TGTGCCAGCAGCGTAGGGCCTTACATATCCTACGAGCAGTACTTC
j_gene: TRBJ2-2; abundance: .; d_gene: .; v_gene: TRBV5-1; CDR3aa: CASSLPEPGELFF; CDR3nt: TGCGCCAGCAGCTTGCCAGAACCCGGGGAGCTGTTTTTT
j_gene: TRBJ2-2; abundance: few; d_gene: TRBD1; v_gene: TRBV5-1; CDR3aa: CASSTFPGQGYTGELFF; CDR3nt: TGCGCCAGCAGCACCTTTCCGGGACAGGGCTACACCGGGGAGCTGTTTTTT
j_gene: TRBJ2-4; abundance: .; d_gene: .; v_gene: TRBV5-1; CDR3aa: CASSSRTGNIQYF; CDR3nt: TGCGCCAGCAGCTCGCGCACAGGAAACATTCAGTACTTC
j_gene: TRBJ1-6; abundance: .; d_gene: .; v_gene: TRBV5-8; CDR3aa: CASSFGTFYNSPLHF; CDR3nt: TGTGCCAGCAGCTTTGGCACCTTCTATAATTCACCCCTCCACTTT
j_gene: TRBJ1-1; abundance: few; d_gene: TRBD1; v_gene: TRBV5-6; CDR3aa: CASREGALNTEAFF; CDR3nt: TGTGCCAGCAGGGAGGGGGCTTTAAACACTGAAGCTTTCTTT
j_gene: TRBJ2-2; abundance: .; d_gene: TRBD1; v_gene: TRBV6-5; CDR3aa: CASKDRGYTGELFF; CDR3nt: TGTGCCAGTAAGGACAGGGGGTATACCGGGGAGCTGTTTTTT
j_gene: TRBJ1-1; abundance: .; d_gene: TRBD1; v_gene: TRBV10-3; CDR3aa: CAIRDRDRGTMGREAFF; CDR3nt: TGTGCCATCAGGGACCGGGACAGGGGAACGATGGGCCGTGAAGCTTTCTTT
j_gene: TRBJ1-1; abundance: .; d_gene: .; v_gene: TRBV5-1; CDR3aa: CASSLDGPGRNTEAFF; CDR3nt: TGCGCCAGCAGCTTGGACGGCCCAGGAAGAAACACTGAAGCTTTCTTT
j_gene: TRBJ1-2; abundance: .; d_gene: .; v_gene: TRBV24-1; CDR3aa: CATSDDRGAQGYTF; CDR3nt: TGTGCCACCAGTGATGACCGGGGGGCGCAGGGCTACACCTTC